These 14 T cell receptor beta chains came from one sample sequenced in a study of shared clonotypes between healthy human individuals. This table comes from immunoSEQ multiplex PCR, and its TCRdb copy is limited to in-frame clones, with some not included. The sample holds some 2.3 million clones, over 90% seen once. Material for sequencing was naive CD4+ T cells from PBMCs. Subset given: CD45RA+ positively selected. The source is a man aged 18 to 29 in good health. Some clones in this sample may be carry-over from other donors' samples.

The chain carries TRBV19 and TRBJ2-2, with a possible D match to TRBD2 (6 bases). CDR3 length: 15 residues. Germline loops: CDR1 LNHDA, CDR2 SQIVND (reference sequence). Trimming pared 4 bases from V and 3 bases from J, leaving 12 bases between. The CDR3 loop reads CASSTASAYTGELFF. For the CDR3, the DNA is TGTGCCAGTAGTACGGCTAGCGCATACACCGGGGAGCTGTTTTTT.

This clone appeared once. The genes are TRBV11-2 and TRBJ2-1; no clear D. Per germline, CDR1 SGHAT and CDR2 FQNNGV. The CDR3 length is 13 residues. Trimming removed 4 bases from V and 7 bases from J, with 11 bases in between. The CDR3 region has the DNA TGTGCCAGCAGCTCAAGGGATGTAAATGAGCAGTTCTTC. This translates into CASSSRDVNEQFF.

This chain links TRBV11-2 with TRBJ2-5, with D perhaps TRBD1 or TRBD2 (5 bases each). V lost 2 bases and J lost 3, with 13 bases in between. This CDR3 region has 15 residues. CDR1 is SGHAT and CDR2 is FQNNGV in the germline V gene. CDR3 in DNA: TGTGCCAGCAGCTTATACTCGGGACCAGAAGAGACCCAGTACTTC. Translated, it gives CASSLYSGPEETQYF.

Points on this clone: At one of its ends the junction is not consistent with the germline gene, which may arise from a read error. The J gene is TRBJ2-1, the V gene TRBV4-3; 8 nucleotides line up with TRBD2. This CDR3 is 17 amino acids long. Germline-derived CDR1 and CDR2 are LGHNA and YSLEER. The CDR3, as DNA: TGCGCCAGCAGGCTAATAACGGGAGGGCCAACCTATAATGAGCAGTTCTTC. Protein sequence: CASRLITGGPTYNEQFF.

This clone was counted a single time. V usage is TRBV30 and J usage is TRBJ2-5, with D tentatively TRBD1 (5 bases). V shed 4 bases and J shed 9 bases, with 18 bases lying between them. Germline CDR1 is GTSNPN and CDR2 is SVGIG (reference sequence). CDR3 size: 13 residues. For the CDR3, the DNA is TGTGCCTGGAATAGGGCTAATTTAGGGGCCCAGTACTTC. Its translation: CAWNRANLGAQYF.

The CDR3 DNA sequence: TGTGCCAGCAGTCAACGGGCTAGCGGTTACAATGAGCAGTTCTTC. This codes for CASSQRASGYNEQFF. This chain joins TRBV28 and TRBJ2-1; 7 nucleotides match TRBD2. This CDR3 has 15 residues. V shed 5 bases, J shed 4 bases, and the junction held 8 bases outside the gene matches. Germline V lookup: CDR1 MDHEN, CDR2 SYDVKM.

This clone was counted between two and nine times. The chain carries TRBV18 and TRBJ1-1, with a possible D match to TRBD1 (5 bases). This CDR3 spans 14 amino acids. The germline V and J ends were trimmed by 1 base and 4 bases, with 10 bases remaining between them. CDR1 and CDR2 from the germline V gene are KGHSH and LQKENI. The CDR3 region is CASSPQQGSTEAFF. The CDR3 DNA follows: TGTGCCAGCTCACCACAGCAGGGAAGCACTGAAGCTTTCTTT.

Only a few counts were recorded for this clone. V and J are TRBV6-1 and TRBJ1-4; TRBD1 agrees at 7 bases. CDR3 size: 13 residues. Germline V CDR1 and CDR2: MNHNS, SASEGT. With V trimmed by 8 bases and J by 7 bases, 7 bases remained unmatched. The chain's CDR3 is CASLRGLGEKLFF. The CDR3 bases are TGTGCCAGCTTGAGGGGGCTTGGTGAAAAACTGTTTTTT.

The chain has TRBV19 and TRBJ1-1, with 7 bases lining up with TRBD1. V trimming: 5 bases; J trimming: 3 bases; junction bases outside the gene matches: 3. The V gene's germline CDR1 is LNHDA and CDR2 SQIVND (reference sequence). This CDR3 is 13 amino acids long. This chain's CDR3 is CASSWDSHTEAFF. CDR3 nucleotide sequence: TGTGCCAGTAGTTGGGACAGCCACACTGAAGCTTTCTTT. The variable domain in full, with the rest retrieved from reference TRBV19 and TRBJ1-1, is DGGITQSPKYLFRKEGQNVTLSCEQNLNHDAMYWYRQDPGQGLRLIYYSQIVNDFQKGDIAEGYSVSREKKESFPLTVTSAQKNPTAFYLCASSWDSHTEAFFGQGTRLTVV.

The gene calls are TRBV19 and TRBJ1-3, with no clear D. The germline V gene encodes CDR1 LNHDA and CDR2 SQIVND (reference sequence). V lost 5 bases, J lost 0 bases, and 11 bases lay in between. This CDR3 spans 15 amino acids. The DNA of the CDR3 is TGTGCCAGTAGTGTGACCGCAAGCTCTGGAAACACCATATATTTT. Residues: CASSVTASSGNTIYF.

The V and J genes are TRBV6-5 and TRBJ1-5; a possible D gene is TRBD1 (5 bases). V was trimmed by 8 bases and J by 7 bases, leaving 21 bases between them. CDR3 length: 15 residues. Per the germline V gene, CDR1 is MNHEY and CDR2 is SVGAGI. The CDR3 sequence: CASQQSRGAGQPQHF. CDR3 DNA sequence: TGTGCCAGCCAGCAGAGTAGGGGCGCGGGGCAGCCCCAGCATTTT.

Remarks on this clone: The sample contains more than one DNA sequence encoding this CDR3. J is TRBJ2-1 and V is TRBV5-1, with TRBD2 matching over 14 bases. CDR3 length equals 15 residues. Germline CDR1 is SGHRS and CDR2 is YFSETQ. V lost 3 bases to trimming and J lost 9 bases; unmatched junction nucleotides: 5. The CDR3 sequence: CASSWGTSGSGEQFF. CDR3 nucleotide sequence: TGCGCCAGCAGCTGGGGGACTAGCGGGAGCGGTGAGCAGTTCTTC.

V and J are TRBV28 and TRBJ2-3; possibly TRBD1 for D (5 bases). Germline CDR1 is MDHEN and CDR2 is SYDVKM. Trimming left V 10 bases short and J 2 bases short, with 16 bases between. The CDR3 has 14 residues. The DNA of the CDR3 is TGTGCCATCTTGAAAGACAGAAACACAGATACGCAGTATTTT. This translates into CAILKDRNTDTQYF. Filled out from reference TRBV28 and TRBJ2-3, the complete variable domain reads DVKVTQSSRYLVKRTGEKVFLECVQDMDHENMFWYRQDPGLGLRLIYFSYDVKMKEKGDIPEGYSVSREKKERFSLILESASTNQTSMYLCAILKDRNTDTQYFGPGTRLTVL.

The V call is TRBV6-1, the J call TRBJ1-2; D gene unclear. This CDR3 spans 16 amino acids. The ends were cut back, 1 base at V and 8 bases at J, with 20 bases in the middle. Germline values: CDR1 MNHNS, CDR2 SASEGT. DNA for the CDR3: TGTGCCAGCAGTGAAGTCGCGATGACCGCGATGAGGGGCTACACCTTC. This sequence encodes CASSEVAMTAMRGYTF.